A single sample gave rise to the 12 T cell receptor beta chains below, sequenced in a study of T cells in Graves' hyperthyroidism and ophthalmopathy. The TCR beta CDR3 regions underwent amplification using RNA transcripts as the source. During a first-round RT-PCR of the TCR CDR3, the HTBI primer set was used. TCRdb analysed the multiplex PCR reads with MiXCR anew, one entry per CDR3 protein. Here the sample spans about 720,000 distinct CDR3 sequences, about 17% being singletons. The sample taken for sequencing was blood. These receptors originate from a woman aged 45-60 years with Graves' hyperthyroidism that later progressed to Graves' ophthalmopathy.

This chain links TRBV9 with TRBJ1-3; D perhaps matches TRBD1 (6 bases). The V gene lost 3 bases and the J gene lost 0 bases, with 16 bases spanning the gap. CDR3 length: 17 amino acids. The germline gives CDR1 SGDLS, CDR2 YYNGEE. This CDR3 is CASSDNRATSSGNTIYF. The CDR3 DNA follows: TGTGCCAGCAGCGACAACAGGGCCACGAGCTCTGGAAACACCATATATTTT.

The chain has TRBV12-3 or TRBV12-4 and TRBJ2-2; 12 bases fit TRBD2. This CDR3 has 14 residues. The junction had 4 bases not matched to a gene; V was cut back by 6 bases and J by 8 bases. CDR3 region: CASSRGLAGGELFF. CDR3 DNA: TGTGCCAGCAGCCGCGGACTAGCGGGGGGGGAGCTGTTTTTT.

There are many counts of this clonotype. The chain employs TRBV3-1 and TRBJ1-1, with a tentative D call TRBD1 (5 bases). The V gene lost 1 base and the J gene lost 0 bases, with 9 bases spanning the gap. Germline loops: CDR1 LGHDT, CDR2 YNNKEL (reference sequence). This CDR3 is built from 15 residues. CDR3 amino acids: CASSQGGRVNTEAFF. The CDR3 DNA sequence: TGTGCCAGCAGCCAAGGGGGCAGGGTGAACACTGAAGCTTTCTTT.

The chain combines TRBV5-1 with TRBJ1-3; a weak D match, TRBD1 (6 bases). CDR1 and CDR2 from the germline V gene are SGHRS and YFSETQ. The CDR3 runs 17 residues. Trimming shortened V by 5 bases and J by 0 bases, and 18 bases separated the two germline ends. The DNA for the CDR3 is TGCGCCAGCAGGCTTCACGCGGGACACTTCTCTGGAAACACCATATATTTT. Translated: CASRLHAGHFSGNTIYF.

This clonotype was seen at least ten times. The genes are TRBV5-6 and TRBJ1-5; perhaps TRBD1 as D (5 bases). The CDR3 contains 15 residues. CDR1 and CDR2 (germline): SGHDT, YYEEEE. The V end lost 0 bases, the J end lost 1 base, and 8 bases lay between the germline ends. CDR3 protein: CASSLGGRSNQPQHF. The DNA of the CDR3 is TGTGCCAGCAGCTTGGGGGGACGGAGCAATCAGCCCCAGCATTTT.

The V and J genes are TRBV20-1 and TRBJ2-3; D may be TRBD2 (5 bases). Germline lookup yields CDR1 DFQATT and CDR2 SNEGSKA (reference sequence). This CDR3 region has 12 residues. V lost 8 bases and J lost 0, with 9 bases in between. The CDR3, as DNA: TGCAGTCTTCGGGGAAGCACAGATACGCAGTATTTT. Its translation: CSLRGSTDTQYF.

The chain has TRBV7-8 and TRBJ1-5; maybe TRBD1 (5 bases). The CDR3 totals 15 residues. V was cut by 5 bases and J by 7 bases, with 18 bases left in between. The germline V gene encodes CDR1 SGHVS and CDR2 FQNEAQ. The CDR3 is CASSQERVGDQPQHF. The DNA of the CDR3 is TGTGCCAGCAGCCAGGAGAGGGTAGGGGACCAGCCCCAGCATTTT. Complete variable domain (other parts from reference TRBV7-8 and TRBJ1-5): GAGVSQSPRYKVAKRGQDVALRCDPISGHVSLFWYQQALGQGPEFLTYFQNEAQLDKSGLPSDRFFAERPEGSVSTLKIQRTQQEDSAVYLCASSQERVGDQPQHFGDGTRLSIL.

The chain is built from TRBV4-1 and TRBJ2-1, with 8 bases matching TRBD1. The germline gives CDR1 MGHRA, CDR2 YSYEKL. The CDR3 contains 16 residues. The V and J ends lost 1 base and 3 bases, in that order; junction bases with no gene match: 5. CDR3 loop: CASSQGQGAYYNEQFF. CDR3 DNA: TGCGCCAGCAGCCAAGGTCAGGGGGCCTACTACAATGAGCAGTTCTTC.

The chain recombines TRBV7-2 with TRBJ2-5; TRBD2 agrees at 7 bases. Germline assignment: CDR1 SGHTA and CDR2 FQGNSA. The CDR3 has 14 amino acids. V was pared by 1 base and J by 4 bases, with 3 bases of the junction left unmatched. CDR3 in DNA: TGTGCCAGCAGCTTAGAAGCGGGGAGAGAGACCCAGTACTTC. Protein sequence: CASSLEAGRETQYF.

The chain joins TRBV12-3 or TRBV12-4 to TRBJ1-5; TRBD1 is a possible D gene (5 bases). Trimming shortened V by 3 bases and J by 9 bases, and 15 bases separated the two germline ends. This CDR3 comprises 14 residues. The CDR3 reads CASSLGETQGPQHF. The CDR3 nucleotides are TGTGCCAGCAGTTTGGGAGAGACCCAGGGGCCCCAGCATTTT.

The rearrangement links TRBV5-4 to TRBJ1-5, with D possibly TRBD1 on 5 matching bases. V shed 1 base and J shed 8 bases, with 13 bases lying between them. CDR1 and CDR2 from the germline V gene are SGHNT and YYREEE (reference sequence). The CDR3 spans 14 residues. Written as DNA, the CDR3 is TGTGCCAGCAGCTTGTGGGGGGACGTTGAGCCCCAGCATTTT. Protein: CASSLWGDVEPQHF.

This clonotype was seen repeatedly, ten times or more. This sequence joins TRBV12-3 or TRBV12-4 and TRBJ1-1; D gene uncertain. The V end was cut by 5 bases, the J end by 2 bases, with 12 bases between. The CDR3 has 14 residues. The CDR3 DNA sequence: TGTGCCAGCAGTGGGTACCGAGGAAACACTGAAGCTTTCTTT. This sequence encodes CASSGYRGNTEAFF.